What follows are 21 T cell receptor beta chains derived from one specimen sequenced in a study of blood T cell repertoires in COVID-19. Sequencing used immunoSEQ multiplex PCR; TCRdb keeps in-frame clones, though not all of them. The sample has some 94,000 clones, 72% seen once. The sequencing sample was made of peripheral blood. All receptors come from a woman aged 55-70 years in a cohort sampled during active or convalescent COVID-19.

V usage is TRBV19 and J usage is TRBJ2-3; 10 bases align to TRBD1. This CDR3 is 17 amino acids long. Germline CDR1 reads LNHDA; CDR2 reads SQIVND (reference sequence). Trimming took 6 bases from V and 2 from J; bases not matched to a gene: 11. The CDR3 nucleotides are TGTGCCAGTAGCCCAAGGGACAGGGGAATCGCCACAGATACGCAGTATTTT. Residues: CASSPRDRGIATDTQYF. The whole variable domain, filled in from reference TRBV19 and TRBJ2-3, reads DGGITQSPKYLFRKEGQNVTLSCEQNLNHDAMYWYRQDPGQGLRLIYYSQIVNDFQKGDIAEGYSVSREKKESFPLTVTSAQKNPTAFYLCASSPRDRGIATDTQYFGPGTRLTVL.

This chain connects TRBV6-6 to TRBJ1-4; D ambiguous. This CDR3 spans 12 amino acids. Trimming pared 10 bases from V and 6 bases from J, leaving 12 bases between. Germline V gene sequence: CDR1 MNHNY, CDR2 SVGAGI (reference sequence). CDR3 bases: TGTGCCACCGGGAGGGAGTATGAAAAACTGTTTTTT. Its translation is CATGREYEKLFF.

This clone was seen more than once but under ten times. Sequence at one end of the junction differs from germline and may be a read error. V gene TRBV5-1 combines with J gene TRBJ1-5; 12 nucleotides agree with TRBD1. Per germline, CDR1 SGHRS and CDR2 YFSETQ. The CDR3 spans 15 residues. CDR3 bases: TGCGCCAGCAGCCCCGGGACAGGGGGCAACCAGCCCCAGCATTTT. Translation gives CASSPGTGGNQPQHF. Together with reference TRBV5-1 and TRBJ1-5, the CDR3 gives the full variable domain: KAGVTQTPRYLIKTRGQQVTLSCSPISGHRSVSWYQQTPGQGLQFLFEYFSETQRNKGNFPGRFSGRQFSNSRSEMNVSTLELGDSALYLCASSPGTGGNQPQHFGDGTRLSIL.

This clone was seen a handful of times. This chain connects TRBV7-9 to TRBJ2-2; 8 bases fit TRBD2. This CDR3 region has 16 residues. The V and J ends lost 5 bases and 1 base, in that order; junction bases with no gene match: 6. Germline V gene data show CDR1 as SEHNR and CDR2 as FQNEAQ (reference sequence). The CDR3 sequence is CASSEAGGENTGELFF. The CDR3 bases are TGTGCCAGCAGCGAGGCGGGGGGCGAGAACACCGGGGAGCTGTTTTTT.

The chain has TRBV6-5 and TRBJ2-7, with TRBD1 matching 9 bases. V dropped 6 bases and J dropped 1; count of bases not matched to a gene: 1. Germline loops: CDR1 MNHEY, CDR2 SVGAGI. This CDR3 has 13 amino acids. The CDR3 nucleotides read TGTGCCAGCAGGACAGGGGGGTCCTACGAGCAGTACTTC. Translation gives CASRTGGSYEQYF.

The rearrangement links TRBV19 to TRBJ2-2, with D perhaps matching TRBD2 (5 bases). Deletions cut 6 bases from V and 4 bases from J, with 18 bases between. CDR3 size: 16 residues. The germline gives CDR1 LNHDA, CDR2 SQIVND (reference sequence). This CDR3 is CASSGVPVTGTGELFF. As DNA, the CDR3 is TGTGCCAGTAGCGGGGTCCCCGTCACGGGCACCGGGGAGCTGTTTTTT.

This chain uses TRBV27 with TRBJ1-6; D is uncertain. In germline, CDR1 is MNHEY, CDR2 SMNVEV (reference sequence). CDR3 length equals 16 residues. V lost 2 bases and J lost 3, with 11 bases in between. CDR3 loop: CASSLRGPLYNSPLHF. DNA of the CDR3: TGTGCCAGCAGTTTACGTGGGCCACTCTATAATTCACCCCTCCACTTT.

V is TRBV7-6 and J is TRBJ1-1; tentatively, D is TRBD1 (6 bases). In germline, CDR1 is SGHVS, CDR2 FNYEAQ. V was shortened by 5 bases and J by 4 bases, with 17 bases between the two germline ends. The CDR3 runs 15 residues. In DNA form, the CDR3 reads TGTGCCAGCAGCGCCTGGGACAAGGGTGGCACTGAAGCTTTCTTT. Translated, it gives CASSAWDKGGTEAFF.

The V call is TRBV2, the J call TRBJ2-7; D is ambiguous. The CDR3 covers 15 residues. CDR1 is SNHLY and CDR2 is FYNNEI in the germline V gene. The ends were cut back, 5 bases at V and 0 bases at J, with 14 bases in the middle. CDR3 sequence (DNA): TGTGCCAGCAGTTCAGACACAATTAGCTCCTACGAGCAGTACTTC. This gives the protein CASSSDTISSYEQYF.

The chain has TRBV3-1 (or the pseudogene TRBV3-2) and TRBJ1-1; D is possibly TRBD1 (6 bases). Germline values: CDR1 LGHDT, CDR2 YNNKEL (reference sequence). Trimming stripped 4 bases from V and 1 base from J, with 13 bases between. The CDR3 covers 15 residues. The CDR3 here is CASSPYDRPNTEAFF. CDR3 nucleotides: TGTGCCAGCAGCCCTTACGACAGGCCGAACACTGAAGCTTTCTTT.

V gene TRBV3-1 (or the pseudogene TRBV3-2) combines with J gene TRBJ2-7, with TRBD1 as a possible D gene (6 bases). This CDR3 has 15 residues. The germline V and J ends were trimmed by 1 base and 2 bases, with 12 bases remaining between them. Germline-derived CDR1 and CDR2 are LGHDT and YNNKEL (reference sequence). CDR3 sequence reads: CASSQVGDKTYEQYF. CDR3 nucleotides: TGTGCCAGCAGCCAAGTCGGGGACAAAACCTACGAGCAGTACTTC.

This chain joins TRBV9 and TRBJ2-2; 9 bases map to TRBD1. Germline V lookup: CDR1 SGDLS, CDR2 YYNGEE. V lost 3 bases and J lost 5; bases outside the gene matches: 8. CDR3 length: 16 amino acids. CDR3 sequence (DNA): TGTGCCAGCAGCGGGCTGACAGGGGGTGCGACCGGGGAGCTGTTTTTT. This translates into CASSGLTGGATGELFF.

The chain has TRBV5-1 and TRBJ2-6; 7 positions agree with TRBD2. Germline trimming cut 4 bases from V and 2 bases from J; bases unmatched to any gene: 3. This CDR3 has 15 amino acids. Germline V lookup: CDR1 SGHRS, CDR2 YFSETQ. The chain's CDR3 is CASSGLAAGANVLTF. DNA for the CDR3: TGCGCCAGCAGCGGGCTAGCGGCTGGGGCCAACGTCCTGACTTTC.

This clone is a singleton in its sample. The J gene is TRBJ1-2, the V gene TRBV7-9; D is uncertain. This CDR3 has 13 amino acids. Germline V CDR1 and CDR2: SEHNR, FQNEAQ (reference sequence). V lost 1 base, J lost 7 bases, and 10 bases lay in between. The CDR3 sequence: CASSLVVTGGYTF. For the CDR3, the DNA is TGTGCCAGCAGCTTAGTCGTCACGGGTGGCTACACCTTC.

This rearrangement joins TRBV20-1 to TRBJ2-5, with 10 positions matching TRBD1. CDR3 length: 13 amino acids. Unmatched junction bases numbered 1, after V lost 3 bases and J lost 3 bases. Germline CDR1 is DFQATT and CDR2 is SNEGSKA (reference sequence). CDR3 residues: CSASGTGEETQYF. DNA of the CDR3: TGCAGTGCTAGTGGGACAGGGGAAGAGACCCAGTACTTC.

This clone was counted ten times or more. This CDR3 is CASSPGDRGDEQYF. Written as DNA, the CDR3 is TGTGCCAGCAGCCCCGGGGACAGGGGGGACGAGCAGTACTTC. This chain connects TRBV9 to TRBJ2-7, with 11 bases fitting TRBD1. The CDR3 has 14 residues. With 4 bases clipped from V and 5 bases from J, the junction kept 5 bases outside the gene matches. Germline CDR1 and CDR2: SGDLS and YYNGEE.

The V and J genes are TRBV2 and TRBJ2-5, with no clear D. The CDR3 is 14 amino acids. Germline loops: CDR1 SNHLY, CDR2 FYNNEI. V shed 9 bases and J shed 4 bases, with 18 bases lying between them. CDR3 loop: CARTFTNRRETQYF. For the CDR3, the DNA is TGTGCCAGAACATTCACAAATCGGAGAGAGACCCAGTACTTC. Drawing the rest from reference TRBV2 and TRBJ2-5, the complete variable domain is EPEVTQTPSHQVTQMGQEVILRCVPISNHLYFYWYRQILGQKVEFLVSFYNNEISEKSEIFDDQFSVERPDGSNFTLKIRSTKLEDSAMYFCARTFTNRRETQYFGPGTRLLVL.

The J gene is TRBJ2-7, the V gene TRBV30, with D maybe TRBD2 (6 bases). The V end lost 0 bases, the J end lost 3 bases, and 15 bases lay between the germline ends. Per the germline V gene, CDR1 is GTSNPN and CDR2 is SVGIG (reference sequence). This CDR3 is 15 amino acids long. As DNA, the CDR3 is TGTGCCTGGAGTGTACTAGGAGGGTCTTTCTACGAGCAGTACTTC. Translating gives CAWSVLGGSFYEQYF.

The chain carries TRBV7-8 and TRBJ1-1, with 11 bases lining up with TRBD1. J was trimmed by 2 bases and V by 5 bases; bases with no gene match: 13. This CDR3 contains 18 residues. CDR1 SGHVS and CDR2 FQNEAQ come from the germline V gene. The CDR3 nucleotides read TGTGCCAGCAGCCCTAACTGGGGGGACAGGGGGGTTAACACTGAAGCTTTCTTT. Its protein is CASSPNWGDRGVNTEAFF.

The chain couples TRBV18 to TRBJ2-5, with a possible D match to TRBD2 (5 bases). The ends were cut back, 3 bases at V and 0 bases at J, with 8 bases in the middle. Germline loops: CDR1 KGHSH, CDR2 LQKENI. There are 14 residues in the CDR3. CDR3 sequence reads: CASSPTRNQETQYF. The CDR3 coding sequence is TGTGCCAGCTCACCTACTAGAAACCAAGAGACCCAGTACTTC.

The chain uses TRBV27 and TRBJ1-1; perhaps TRBD1 as D (6 bases). The CDR3 consists of 14 residues. CDR1 and CDR2 from the germline V gene are MNHEY and SMNVEV (reference sequence). V was shortened by 2 bases and J by 4 bases, with 11 bases between the two germline ends. CDR3 nucleotide sequence: TGTGCCAGCAGTTTAGAGAGGGGGAGCACTGAAGCTTTCTTT. This sequence encodes CASSLERGSTEAFF.